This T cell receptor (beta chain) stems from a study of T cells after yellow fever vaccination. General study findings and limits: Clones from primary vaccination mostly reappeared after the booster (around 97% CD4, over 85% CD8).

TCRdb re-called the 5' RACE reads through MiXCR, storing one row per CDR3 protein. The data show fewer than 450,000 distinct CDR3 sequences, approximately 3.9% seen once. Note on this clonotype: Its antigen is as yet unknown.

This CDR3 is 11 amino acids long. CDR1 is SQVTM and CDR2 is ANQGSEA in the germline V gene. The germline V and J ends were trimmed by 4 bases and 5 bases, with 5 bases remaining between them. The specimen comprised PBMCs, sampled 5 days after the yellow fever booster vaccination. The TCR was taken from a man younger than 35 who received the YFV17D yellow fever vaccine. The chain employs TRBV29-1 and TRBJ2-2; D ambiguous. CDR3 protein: CSVARTGELFF. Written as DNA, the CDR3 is TGCAGCGTTGCAAGGACCGGGGAGCTGTTTTTT.